This is a list of T cell receptor beta chains from one sample in a study of T cell responses to AZD1222 COVID-19 vaccine. This table comes from immunoSEQ multiplex PCR, and its TCRdb copy is limited to in-frame clones, with some not included. The sample includes 140,000 to 150,000 clones, roughly 91% of them seen just once. The source material was peripheral blood, sampled on day 0 of AZD1222 vaccination. These receptors were obtained from an adult in good health. CDR3s include the opening cysteine and the closing phenylalanine or tryptophan. A D gene is named only where the DNA matches it firmly. The size entry is marked missing in some rows and otherwise reads once, few, many or a size class.

clone_size: .; v_call: TRBV7-3; cdr3_length: 15; d_call: .; j_call: TRBJ2-2; cdr3_nt: TGTGCCAGCAGCCCGGGGACGGCGAGAACCGGGGAGCTGTTTTTT; cdr3_aa: CASSPGTARTGELFF
clone_size: .; v_call: TRBV19; cdr3_length: 15; d_call: .; j_call: TRBJ1-1; cdr3_nt: TGTGCCAGTAGTATTAATCGGTTCCTTCACACTGAAGCTTTCTTT; cdr3_aa: CASSINRFLHTEAFF
clone_size: .; v_call: TRBV18; cdr3_length: 16; d_call: .; j_call: TRBJ2-5; cdr3_nt: TGTGCCAGCTCACCATCCCTTGCAGGCGGCCAAGAGACCCAGTACTTC; cdr3_aa: CASSPSLAGGQETQYF
clone_size: .; v_call: TRBV3-1/TRBV3-2; cdr3_length: 14; d_call: .; j_call: TRBJ1-3; cdr3_nt: TGTGCCAGCAGCCAAAGTACAGTAGGAAACACCATATATTTT; cdr3_aa: CASSQSTVGNTIYF
clone_size: .; v_call: TRBV30; cdr3_length: 18; d_call: TRBD2; j_call: TRBJ2-1; cdr3_nt: TGTGCCTGGAGCTCGGTAGTAGCGGGACCCCGATACTTCAATGAGCAGTTCTTC; cdr3_aa: CAWSSVVAGPRYFNEQFF
clone_size: few; v_call: TRBV2; cdr3_length: 19; d_call: TRBD1; j_call: TRBJ1-5; cdr3_nt: TGTGCCAGCAGACGAATTCGCCGGGACAGGGGGATTAGCAATCAGCCCCAGCATTTT; cdr3_aa: CASRRIRRDRGISNQPQHF
clone_size: .; v_call: TRBV7-6; cdr3_length: 17; d_call: TRBD1; j_call: TRBJ2-2; cdr3_nt: TGTGCCAGCAGCTTAGCAGAGGGACAGGGGAACACCGGGGAGCTGTTTTTT; cdr3_aa: CASSLAEGQGNTGELFF
clone_size: .; v_call: TRBV6-5; cdr3_length: 14; d_call: TRBD1; j_call: TRBJ1-5; cdr3_nt: TGTGCCACCCGGACCGGACAGGGTAACCAGCCCCAGCATTTT; cdr3_aa: CATRTGQGNQPQHF
clone_size: .; v_call: TRBV27; cdr3_length: 14; d_call: TRBD1; j_call: TRBJ1-5; cdr3_nt: TGTGCCAGCAGTTGGGACAGGGGCAATCAGCCCCAGCATTTT; cdr3_aa: CASSWDRGNQPQHF
clone_size: .; v_call: TRBV7-9; cdr3_length: 17; d_call: .; j_call: TRBJ1-2; cdr3_nt: TGTGCCAGCAGCTCCACTAACGAGGGGTATTGGGGCTATGGCTACACCTTC; cdr3_aa: CASSSTNEGYWGYGYTF
clone_size: .; v_call: TRBV7-9; cdr3_length: 15; d_call: TRBD2; j_call: TRBJ2-3; cdr3_nt: TGTGCCAGCAGCCCTTCGCGGGGGGGCACAGATACGCAGTATTTT; cdr3_aa: CASSPSRGGTDTQYF
clone_size: .; v_call: TRBV6-5; cdr3_length: 11; d_call: .; j_call: TRBJ1-2; cdr3_nt: TGTGCCAGCAGCTTTCAGTATGGCTACACCTTC; cdr3_aa: CASSFQYGYTF
clone_size: .; v_call: TRBV5-4; cdr3_length: 14; d_call: TRBD1; j_call: TRBJ1-1; cdr3_nt: TGTGCCAGCAGCCCTACAGGGGTAAGGACTGAAGCTTTCTTT; cdr3_aa: CASSPTGVRTEAFF
clone_size: .; v_call: TRBV5-1; cdr3_length: 14; d_call: .; j_call: TRBJ1-6; cdr3_nt: TGCGCCAGCAGCTTGGGGACAGCATCGTCACCCCTCCACTTT; cdr3_aa: CASSLGTASSPLHF
clone_size: once; v_call: TRBV7-9; cdr3_length: 16; d_call: TRBD1; j_call: TRBJ1-1; cdr3_nt: TGTGCCAGCAGCGAGCAGTATATACAGGGGCGCACTGAAGCTTTCTTT; cdr3_aa: CASSEQYIQGRTEAFF
clone_size: .; v_call: TRBV5-1; cdr3_length: 17; d_call: .; j_call: TRBJ1-3; cdr3_nt: TGCGCCAGCAGCGCCTCCATGGTGACCGCCTCTGGAAACACCATATATTTT; cdr3_aa: CASSASMVTASGNTIYF
clone_size: once; v_call: TRBV6-5; cdr3_length: 16; d_call: .; j_call: TRBJ1-6; cdr3_nt: TGTGCCAGCAGTTACTCGACCAGCCCTTCTAATTCACCCCTCCACTTT; cdr3_aa: CASSYSTSPSNSPLHF
clone_size: .; v_call: TRBV5-1; cdr3_length: 14; d_call: .; j_call: TRBJ1-6; cdr3_nt: TGCGCCAGCAGCCCGACAGCTGGGGGATCACCCCTCCACTTT; cdr3_aa: CASSPTAGGSPLHF
clone_size: .; v_call: TRBV2; cdr3_length: 13; d_call: TRBD1; j_call: TRBJ1-1; cdr3_nt: TGTGCCAGCAGCAGGGACAGCAACACTGAAGCTTTCTTT; cdr3_aa: CASSRDSNTEAFF
clone_size: once; v_call: TRBV6-5; cdr3_length: 14; d_call: .; j_call: TRBJ1-1; cdr3_nt: TGTGCCAGCAGTTACTCCCGTCCGGGGACTGAAGCTTTCTTT; cdr3_aa: CASSYSRPGTEAFF
clone_size: .; v_call: TRBV5-1; cdr3_length: 15; d_call: .; j_call: TRBJ1-6; cdr3_nt: TGCGCCAGCAGGAGTTATGTAGCCGGGAATTCACCCCTCCACTTT; cdr3_aa: CASRSYVAGNSPLHF
clone_size: .; v_call: TRBV18; cdr3_length: 13; d_call: .; j_call: TRBJ1-1; cdr3_nt: TGTGCCAGCTCACCGCCCAAAAACACTGAAGCTTTCTTT; cdr3_aa: CASSPPKNTEAFF
clone_size: .; v_call: TRBV6-2/TRBV6-3; cdr3_length: 15; d_call: TRBD1; j_call: TRBJ2-7; cdr3_nt: TGTGCCAGCAGTTATGGGACAGGGGCCTACTACGAGCAGTACTTC; cdr3_aa: CASSYGTGAYYEQYF
clone_size: .; v_call: TRBV5-6; cdr3_length: 13; d_call: .; j_call: TRBJ1-1; cdr3_nt: TGTGCCAGCAGCTTTGACAGATACACTGAAGCTTTCTTT; cdr3_aa: CASSFDRYTEAFF
clone_size: once; v_call: TRBV3-1/TRBV3-2; cdr3_length: 15; d_call: TRBD1; j_call: TRBJ1-4; cdr3_nt: TGTGCCAGCAGCCAAGATGGACAGGGGTCGGAAAAACTGTTTTTT; cdr3_aa: CASSQDGQGSEKLFF
clone_size: .; v_call: TRBV29-1; cdr3_length: 13; d_call: .; j_call: TRBJ2-7; cdr3_nt: TGCAGCGTCCCGAGGGGGTGGGCCTACGAGCAGTACTTC; cdr3_aa: CSVPRGWAYEQYF
clone_size: .; v_call: TRBV5-1; cdr3_length: 13; d_call: .; j_call: TRBJ1-2; cdr3_nt: TGCGCCAGCCGATCGGGGGTTAACTATGGCTACACCTTC; cdr3_aa: CASRSGVNYGYTF
clone_size: few; v_call: TRBV28; cdr3_length: 13; d_call: .; j_call: TRBJ1-2; cdr3_nt: TGTGCCAGCAGTTTATTGGGACTAGGGGGCTACACCTTC; cdr3_aa: CASSLLGLGGYTF
clone_size: .; v_call: TRBV7-6; cdr3_length: 15; d_call: .; j_call: TRBJ1-6; cdr3_nt: TGTGCCAGCAGCCCAGTAGGGGGGGACAATTCACCCCTCCACTTT; cdr3_aa: CASSPVGGDNSPLHF
clone_size: .; v_call: TRBV7-9; cdr3_length: 15; d_call: .; j_call: TRBJ2-5; cdr3_nt: TGTGCCAGCAGCCGGACAGCCGCCGATTTTGGGACCCAGTACTTC; cdr3_aa: CASSRTAADFGTQYF
clone_size: .; v_call: TRBV11-3; cdr3_length: 19; d_call: TRBD2; j_call: TRBJ2-3; cdr3_nt: TGTGCCAGCAGCCCGCCGGGACTAGCGGGGGGGCCGTTATTGGATACGCAGTATTTT; cdr3_aa: CASSPPGLAGGPLLDTQYF
clone_size: .; v_call: TRBV5-1; cdr3_length: 14; d_call: .; j_call: TRBJ2-7; cdr3_nt: TGCGCCAGCAGCTTGGGGACAGAAGATTACGAGCAGTACTTC; cdr3_aa: CASSLGTEDYEQYF
clone_size: .; v_call: TRBV7-9; cdr3_length: 16; d_call: TRBD2; j_call: TRBJ2-2; cdr3_nt: TGTGCCAGCAGCCCCAGACTAGCGGGTTACACCGGGGAGCTGTTTTTT; cdr3_aa: CASSPRLAGYTGELFF
clone_size: .; v_call: TRBV7-9; cdr3_length: 16; d_call: .; j_call: TRBJ2-7; cdr3_nt: TGTGCCAGCAGCTTAGTAGGAGGCGGACATAGCTACGAGCAGTACTTC; cdr3_aa: CASSLVGGGHSYEQYF
clone_size: once; v_call: TRBV28; cdr3_length: 16; d_call: .; j_call: TRBJ2-2; cdr3_nt: TGTGCCAGCAGTTCACGCTCGGGAGGGGGCATCGGGGAGCTGTTTTTT; cdr3_aa: CASSSRSGGGIGELFF
clone_size: .; v_call: TRBV3-1/TRBV3-2; cdr3_length: 14; d_call: TRBD1; j_call: TRBJ1-5; cdr3_nt: TGTGCCAGCAGCCGCGGGACAGGGCGGCAGCCCCAGCATTTT; cdr3_aa: CASSRGTGRQPQHF
clone_size: .; v_call: TRBV12-3/TRBV12-4; cdr3_length: 13; d_call: .; j_call: TRBJ2-2; cdr3_nt: TGTGCCAGCAGTTTATCGACCACCGGGGAGCTGTTTTTT; cdr3_aa: CASSLSTTGELFF
clone_size: .; v_call: TRBV13; cdr3_length: 14; d_call: .; j_call: TRBJ2-4; cdr3_nt: TGTGCCAGCAGCTTAGACCTAGCCAAAAACATTCAGTACTTC; cdr3_aa: CASSLDLAKNIQYF
clone_size: .; v_call: TRBV2; cdr3_length: 14; d_call: .; j_call: TRBJ1-2; cdr3_nt: TGTGCCAGCAGTGAAACCCCAGTATACTATGGCTACACCTTC; cdr3_aa: CASSETPVYYGYTF
clone_size: .; v_call: TRBV10-2; cdr3_length: 16; d_call: TRBD2; j_call: TRBJ2-3; cdr3_nt: TGCGCCAGCAGTGAGTGGCTAGCGGGGAGCACAGATACGCAGTATTTT; cdr3_aa: CASSEWLAGSTDTQYF
clone_size: .; v_call: TRBV6-2/TRBV6-3; cdr3_length: 16; d_call: TRBD1; j_call: TRBJ2-7; cdr3_nt: TGTGCCAGCAGTTACCTGGGGACAGGGTTTTTCTACGAGCAGTACTTC; cdr3_aa: CASSYLGTGFFYEQYF
clone_size: .; v_call: TRBV11-2; cdr3_length: 16; d_call: TRBD1; j_call: TRBJ1-1; cdr3_nt: TGTGCCAGCAGCTCACCCTGGGGAGACAGGGGAGCTGAAGCTTTCTTT; cdr3_aa: CASSSPWGDRGAEAFF
clone_size: .; v_call: TRBV7-9; cdr3_length: 13; d_call: .; j_call: TRBJ1-4; cdr3_nt: TGTGCCAGCAGCCCAACGGGAGCCGAAAAACTGTTTTTT; cdr3_aa: CASSPTGAEKLFF
clone_size: .; v_call: TRBV6-5; cdr3_length: 15; d_call: .; j_call: TRBJ1-4; cdr3_nt: TGTGCCACCCGTAGAAGCGTCCCAAACGAGGGAAAACTGTTTTTT; cdr3_aa: CATRRSVPNEGKLFF
clone_size: .; v_call: TRBV5-1; cdr3_length: 13; d_call: .; j_call: TRBJ1-3; cdr3_nt: TGCGCCAGCAGATGGGCGTCCGGAAACACCATATATTTT; cdr3_aa: CASRWASGNTIYF
clone_size: .; v_call: TRBV29-1; cdr3_length: 16; d_call: .; j_call: TRBJ2-5; cdr3_nt: TGCAGCCTACAAGGAGTGAAGTATGATTCCCAAGAGACCCAGTACTTC; cdr3_aa: CSLQGVKYDSQETQYF
clone_size: .; v_call: TRBV28; cdr3_length: 15; d_call: TRBD1; j_call: TRBJ1-1; cdr3_nt: TGTGCCAGCAGGATTACGGACAGGGCGAACACTGAAGCTTTCTTT; cdr3_aa: CASRITDRANTEAFF
clone_size: .; v_call: TRBV20-1; cdr3_length: 13; d_call: TRBD2; j_call: TRBJ2-7; cdr3_nt: TGCAGTGCTAGTAGCGGGCAGGCCTACGAGCAGTACTTC; cdr3_aa: CSASSGQAYEQYF
clone_size: .; v_call: TRBV6-5; cdr3_length: 13; d_call: .; j_call: TRBJ1-6; cdr3_nt: TGTGCCAGCAGTTACTCAGCGTATTCACCCCTCCACTTT; cdr3_aa: CASSYSAYSPLHF
clone_size: .; v_call: TRBV7-9; cdr3_length: 13; d_call: .; j_call: TRBJ1-6; cdr3_nt: TGTGCCAGCAGCTTAGAGGGTAGAGCACCCCTCCACTTT; cdr3_aa: CASSLEGRAPLHF
clone_size: .; v_call: TRBV3-1/TRBV3-2; cdr3_length: 17; d_call: .; j_call: TRBJ1-2; cdr3_nt: TGTGCCAGCAGACATAGACGGAGGGCAGGGGAGAACTATGGCTACACCTTC; cdr3_aa: CASRHRRRAGENYGYTF
clone_size: .; v_call: TRBV6-5; cdr3_length: 15; d_call: TRBD2; j_call: TRBJ2-1; cdr3_nt: TGTGCCAGCACCCTAGGGACTAGCGGGGGCAATGAGCAGTTCTTC; cdr3_aa: CASTLGTSGGNEQFF
clone_size: .; v_call: TRBV7-2; cdr3_length: 16; d_call: .; j_call: TRBJ1-5; cdr3_nt: TGTGCCAGCAGCCTAGGACAGCCTTATAGCAATCAGCCCCAGCATTTT; cdr3_aa: CASSLGQPYSNQPQHF
clone_size: .; v_call: TRBV6-5; cdr3_length: 12; d_call: TRBD1; j_call: TRBJ2-7; cdr3_nt: TGTGCCACTGGACAGGGTGGGCTGAAGCAGTACTTC; cdr3_aa: CATGQGGLKQYF